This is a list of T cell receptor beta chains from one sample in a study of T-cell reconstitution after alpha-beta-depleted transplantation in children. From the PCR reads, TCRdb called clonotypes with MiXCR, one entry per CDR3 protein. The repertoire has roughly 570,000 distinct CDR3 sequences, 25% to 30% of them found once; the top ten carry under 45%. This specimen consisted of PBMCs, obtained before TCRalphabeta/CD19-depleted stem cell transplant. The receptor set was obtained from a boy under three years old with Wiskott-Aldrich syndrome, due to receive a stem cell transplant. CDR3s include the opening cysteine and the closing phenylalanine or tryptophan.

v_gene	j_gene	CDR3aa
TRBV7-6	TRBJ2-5	CASSLGALAGTQYF
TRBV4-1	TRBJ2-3	CASSHQAGGPQADTQYF
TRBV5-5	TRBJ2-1	CASSLEVAISYNEQFF
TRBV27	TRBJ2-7	CASSLRGTGHSYEQYF
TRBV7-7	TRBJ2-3	CASARGGASDTQYF
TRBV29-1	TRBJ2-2	CSVRAGGNANTGELFF
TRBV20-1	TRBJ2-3	CSARAKRTSATDTQYF
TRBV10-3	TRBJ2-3	CAISVGGGTDTQYF
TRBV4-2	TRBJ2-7	CASSQGLGTPEGEQYF
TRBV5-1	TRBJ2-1	CASSLVQGSYNEQFF
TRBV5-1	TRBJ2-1	CASRKRSSDNEQFF
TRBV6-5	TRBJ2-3	CASSYIAGTTDTQYF
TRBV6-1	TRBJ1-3	CASSLGTGNTIYF
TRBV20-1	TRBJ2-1	CSASLLAGGEQFF
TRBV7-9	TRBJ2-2	CASRPLSGKNTGELFF
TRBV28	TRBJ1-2	CASSTVGGKANYGYTF
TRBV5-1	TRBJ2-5	CASSAALAVETQYF
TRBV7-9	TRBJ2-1	CASSSFPRYNEQFF
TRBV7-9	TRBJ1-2	CASERGAGDFYGYTF
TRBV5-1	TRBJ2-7	CASSLQGALSYEQYF
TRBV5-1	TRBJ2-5	CASSLGGGSATKTQYF
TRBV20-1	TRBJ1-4	CSARDLTGTNEKLFF
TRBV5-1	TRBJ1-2	CASSLNGQGAKGYTF
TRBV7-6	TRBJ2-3	CASSLITSGRTDTQYF
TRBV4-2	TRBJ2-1	CASSQEGEQFF
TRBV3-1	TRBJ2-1	CASSSPNIGNEQFF
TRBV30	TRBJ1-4	CAWSPLSTGQLRKLFF
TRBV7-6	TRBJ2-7	CASSFLAGASGEQYF
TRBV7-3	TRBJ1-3	CASSLNMGNTIYF
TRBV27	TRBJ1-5	CASSLSVGTGGNQPQHF
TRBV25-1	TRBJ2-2	CASSEFPGGGTGELFF
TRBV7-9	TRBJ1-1	CASSSAGTTEALF
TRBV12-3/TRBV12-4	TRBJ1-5	CASSLVRASNQPQHF
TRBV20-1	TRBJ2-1	CSARRGEQFF
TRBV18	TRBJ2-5	CASSPKRATQETQYF
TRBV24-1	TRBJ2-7	CATSSGHSAYEQYF
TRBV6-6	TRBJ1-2	CASSYQGGYTF
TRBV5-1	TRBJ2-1	CASSKGLVPDNEQFF
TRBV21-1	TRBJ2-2	CASSKAPKVNTGELFF
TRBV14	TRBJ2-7	CASSLKAGTEIYEQYF
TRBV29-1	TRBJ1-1	CSARGDRVTEAFF
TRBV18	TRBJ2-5	CASSPMNIQETQYF
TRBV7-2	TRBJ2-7	CASSLEEGRWSYEQYF
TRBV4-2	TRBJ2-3	CASTKGAITDTQYF
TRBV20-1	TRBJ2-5	CSARKPGQQETQYF
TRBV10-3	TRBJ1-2	CATIPGQGTGYGYTF
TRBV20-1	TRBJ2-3	CSARDWSTDTQYF
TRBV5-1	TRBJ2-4	CASSSRDLPLAKNIQYF
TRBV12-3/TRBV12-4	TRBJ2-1	CASSAPLLLAGVEQFF
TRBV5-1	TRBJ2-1	CASSSGLAGGLEQFF
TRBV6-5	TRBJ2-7	CASSFRPAGLQSYEQYF
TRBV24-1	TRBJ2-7	CATSAWGGNAQYF
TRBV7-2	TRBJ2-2	CASSVNQVRELFF
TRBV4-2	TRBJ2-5	CASSQDVGTSGQETQYF
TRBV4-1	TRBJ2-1	CASSQVCWRDESNEQFF